This paragraph covers one T cell receptor (beta chain) sequence. This sample was taken from a study of blood T cell repertoires in COVID-19. At the level of the study: The United States, Italy and Spain provided the acute and convalescent COVID-19 samples. Sources were T cells, B-cell-depleted T cells, or PBMCs; the material itself was cDNA or gDNA.

As handled by the study authors: Researchers report that nucleated cell counts were estimated from reference gene primer amplification. TCRdb keeps only in-frame clones here, not all; method: immunoSEQ multiplex PCR. For V, J and clone size, that table is used; D and trimming come from the DNA. This table holds 120,000 or so clones, 70% to 90% found once. CDR1 and CDR2 (germline): MNHEY, SVGAGI. V shed 4 bases and J shed 0 bases, with 10 bases lying between them. The CDR3 has 16 amino acids. The V call is TRBV6-5, the J call TRBJ1-6; D is undetermined. Sequences were obtained from peripheral blood. This clonotype was obtained from an elderly woman with acute or convalescent COVID-19. The CDR3 DNA is TGTGCCAGCAGTTCAGACTCCAGCTCCTATAATTCACCCCTCCACTTT. It yields the protein CASSSDSSSYNSPLHF.